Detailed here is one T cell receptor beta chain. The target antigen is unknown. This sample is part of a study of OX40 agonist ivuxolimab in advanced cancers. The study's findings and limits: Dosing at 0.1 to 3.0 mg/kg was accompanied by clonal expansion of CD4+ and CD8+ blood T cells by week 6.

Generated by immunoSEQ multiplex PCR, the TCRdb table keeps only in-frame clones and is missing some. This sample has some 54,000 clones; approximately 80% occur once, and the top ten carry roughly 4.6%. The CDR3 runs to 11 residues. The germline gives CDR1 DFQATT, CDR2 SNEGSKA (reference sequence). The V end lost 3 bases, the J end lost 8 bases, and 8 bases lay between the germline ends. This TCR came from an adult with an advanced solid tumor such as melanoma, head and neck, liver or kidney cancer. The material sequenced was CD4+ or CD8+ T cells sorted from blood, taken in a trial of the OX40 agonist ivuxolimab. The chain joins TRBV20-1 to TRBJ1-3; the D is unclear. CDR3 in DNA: TGCAGTGCTAGCCGGGAGCACACCATATATTTT. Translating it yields CSASREHTIYF.